This is a list of T cell receptor beta chains from one sample in a study of shared clonotypes between healthy human individuals. Method: immunoSEQ multiplex PCR; TCRdb's copy keeps in-frame clones and lacks some. The table records more than 850,000 clones, around 78% of them present only once. Sequenced material: memory CD4+ T cells from PBMCs. The receptor set was obtained from a man aged 18 to 29 in good health. Some clones in this sample may be carry-over from other donors' samples. CDR3s include the opening cysteine and the closing phenylalanine or tryptophan. D genes are given only for firm matches. Clone size is not always given. Where it is, it says once, few, many or a class for expanded clones.

V,size,D,J,DNA,CDR3
TRBV29-1,.,TRBD2,TRBJ2-3,TGCAGCGTTGTTAGCGGGAGTAGCGCAGATACGCAGTATTTT,CSVVSGSSADTQYF
TRBV6-1,.,.,TRBJ1-1,TGTGCCAGCAGTAGAGATATGGCAGGGAAAACTGAAGCTTTCTTT,CASSRDMAGKTEAFF
TRBV10-2,.,TRBD2,TRBJ2-3,TGCGCCAGCAGCGACCCGGGACTAGCGGGATTGGATACGCAGTATTTT,CASSDPGLAGLDTQYF
TRBV2,.,TRBD2,TRBJ2-3,TGTGCCAGCGTAAGGGGACTAGCGGGAACAGATACGCAGTATTTT,CASVRGLAGTDTQYF
TRBV30,few,.,TRBJ1-2,TGTGCCTGGAGTGTAGGGCGGGACTATGGCTACACCTTC,CAWSVGRDYGYTF
TRBV7-6,once,.,TRBJ2-5,TGTGCCAGCAGCTTAGCTGGGGCAGAGACCCAGTACTTC,CASSLAGAETQYF
TRBV2,.,.,TRBJ1-1,TGTGCCAGCAGCGCCGGGCCGGGCACTGAAGCTTTCTTT,CASSAGPGTEAFF
TRBV7-9,.,TRBD2,TRBJ2-7,TGTGCCAGCAGCTTTGGACTAGCGGGAGGCGAGCAGTACTTC,CASSFGLAGGEQYF
TRBV7-3,.,.,TRBJ2-1,TGTGCCAGCAGCTTGAGCCCAGGGAGCGATGAGCAGTTCTTC,CASSLSPGSDEQFF
TRBV5-4,.,TRBD2,TRBJ2-3,TGTGCCAGCAGCTCCAGACTAGCGGGCGTCACGAGAGATACGCAGTATTTT,CASSSRLAGVTRDTQYF
TRBV5-6,.,.,TRBJ1-3,TGTGCCAGCAGCTTTTGGGGGTCTGGAAACACCATATATTTT,CASSFWGSGNTIYF
TRBV6-6,.,.,TRBJ1-4,TGTGCCAGCAGTTCAGCGCGGACAGTAACTAATGAAAAACTGTTTTTT,CASSSARTVTNEKLFF
TRBV5-1,.,.,TRBJ2-5,TGCGCCAGCAGCTCCACAGGATTTCAAGAGACCCAGTACTTC,CASSSTGFQETQYF
TRBV7-3,.,.,TRBJ2-3,TGTGCCAGCAGCTCCAACGGTGGAGGTACAGATACGCAGTATTTT,CASSSNGGGTDTQYF
TRBV5-1,.,.,TRBJ2-4,TGCGCCAGCAGCTTGGATAGGGCCAAAAACATTCAGTACTTC,CASSLDRAKNIQYF
TRBV7-9,few,.,TRBJ2-3,TGTGCCAGCAGCCCTCGGGGGCCAGATACGCAGTATTTT,CASSPRGPDTQYF
TRBV19,many,.,TRBJ2-1,TGTGCCAGTAGCCCCCGTGGCAGGGACCACCGGGGTGAGCAGTTCTTC,CASSPRGRDHRGEQFF
TRBV9,.,TRBD1,TRBJ1-1,TGTGCCAGCAGCATTACGACAGGGAAACACACTGAAGCTTTCTTT,CASSITTGKHTEAFF
TRBV30,.,.,TRBJ1-3,TGTGCCTGGAGTACAGGGACTCCCGGAAACACCATATATTTT,CAWSTGTPGNTIYF
TRBV11-2,.,.,TRBJ2-3,TGTGCCAGCAACCAGGACCCAGCTGATACGCAGTATTTT,CASNQDPADTQYF
TRBV11-2,.,.,TRBJ2-1,TGTGCCAGCAGCTTAGAGGGCAGGGGCCTCAATGAGCAGTTCTTC,CASSLEGRGLNEQFF
TRBV11-3,.,.,TRBJ2-6,TGTGCCAGCAGCTTCGCCCGCGGGTCTGGGGCCAACGTCCTGACTTTC,CASSFARGSGANVLTF